This entry describes one T cell receptor delta chain. This clone was seen repeatedly, ten times or more. No antigen is known for it. The protein TCRdb gives is from a much larger clone and does not agree with this DNA's translation at residue 18, likely a read error; the protein shown here comes from the DNA. The sample is drawn from a study of γδ T cells in repeated Plasmodium falciparum infection (dated by TCRdb to about 2021). About the investigation overall: Malian children exposed to intense seasonal malaria transmission were enrolled in the natural-infection arm and compared with Australian children matched for age and gender. Four controlled human malaria infections were administered to about 5 malaria-naive U.S. adults over approximately 580 days by bites from P. falciparum NF54-infected Anopheles stephensi mosquitoes. Samples from controlled-infection subjects were taken at baseline, right before selected infections, and 21 days after each infection. Malian gammadelta TCR repertoires were analysed cross-sectionally during no-transmission periods and longitudinally across acute febrile malaria episodes. Using both natural infection in Mali and controlled human malaria infection, the study looked at the way repeated Plasmodium falciparum infection shapes the human gammadelta T cell repertoire.

The full study reports these points: In Vdelta2-negative gammadelta TCR repertoires, which were largely Vdelta1+, repeated controlled infections appeared to drive waves of new clonotype selection. The controlled-infection cohort was small, limiting analysis of inter-individual variability in gammadelta T cell responses. Vgamma9/Vdelta2+ TCR repertoires kept a highly stable polyclonal repertoire across time and infection, and many TCRgamma sequences overlapped between individuals. The Malian cohort was drawn from a small rural village made up mostly of one ethnic group, which limits generalizability. Compared with Australian children, Malian children appeared to have Vdelta2-negative gammadelta TCR repertoires that were more clonally expanded, less diverse and less shared.

Vgamma9/Vdelta2+ and Vdelta2-negative gammadelta T cell populations were flow-sorted from peripheral blood mononuclear cells for bulk TCR repertoire analysis. Libraries were constructed by multiplex PCR. Sequencing took place on an Illumina MiSeq. Each sorted gammadelta T cell sample was sequenced for both the TCR gamma (TRG) and TCR delta (TRD) chains. The original pipeline was this. The repertoire analyses used clonotype tree plots, the accumulated frequency of the top 20 clonotypes, and diversity index (DI) and D75 metrics. Clonotypes were called again by TCRdb from the public reads via CATT, and duplicate nucleotide sequences were then merged into one entry. The V and J calls come from TCRdb's annotation, not from the publication. Across this sample there are tens of thousands of delta-chain clones, with over 1.5% seen only once. The ten largest clones represent about 15% of the sample. CDR1 and CDR2 are read off the germline V gene as TSWWSYY and QGS. The CDR3 covers 20 residues, taking in both the cysteine and the phenylalanine. Just the 60-base CDR3 DNA is kept, in frame starting at base 1.

The receptor was derived from a pool of human donors (malaria-infected and uninfected, not separated). The rearranged chain carries TRDV1 and TRDJ2; the central 7 bases match TRDD3. Sample: gamma-delta T cells from blood. The CDR3 region has the sequence CALGEVTMTGDPGGGAQPFF. The nucleotide sequence is given as TGTGCTCTTGGGGAGGTCACTATGACTGGGGATCCCGGTGGTGGAGCACAACCCTTCTTT.